The 11 T cell receptor beta chains below were found in one sample sequenced in a study of regulatory T cells in long-lasting Graves disease. Specified time point: persistent/refractory GD, antithyroid drugs over 5 years with positive TRAb. PBMCs provided the RNA from which the TCR library was made. According to the study, TCR beta libraries were built with iRepertoire HTBI primers and CDR3-region Arm-PCR. TCRdb re-called the multiplex PCR reads through MiXCR, storing one row per CDR3 protein. The top ten clones hold roughly 20% of a sample with hundreds of thousands of distinct CDR3 sequences, around 21% of them seen once. The specimen was peripheral blood mononuclear cells (PBMCs), collected when the disease was refractory, from a patient treated with antithyroid drugs. These receptors were taken from a female donor with Graves disease.

Only a few counts were recorded for this clonotype. The chain uses TRBV2 and TRBJ2-1; the D gene is possibly TRBD1 (6 bases). The CDR3 extends over 13 amino acids. From germline, CDR1 is SNHLY and CDR2 FYNNEI. V gave up 5 bases and J gave up 5 bases, with 10 bases separating them. The DNA of the CDR3 is TGTGCCAGCAGTACAGGGTGGAACAATGAGCAGTTCTTC. It is translated as CASSTGWNNEQFF. Based on the CDR3 plus reference TRBV2 and TRBJ2-1, the full variable domain is EPEVTQTPSHQVTQMGQEVILRCVPISNHLYFYWYRQILGQKVEFLVSFYNNEISEKSEIFDDQFSVERPDGSNFTLKIRSTKLEDSAMYFCASSTGWNNEQFFGPGTRLTVL.

This clonotype was seen ten or more times. This chain links TRBV30 with TRBJ2-5; D remains ambiguous. V dropped 1 base and J dropped 13 bases, with 10 bases sitting between them. Germline V CDR1 and CDR2: GTSNPN, SVGIG (reference sequence). This CDR3 comprises 10 residues. The CDR3 is CAWSGVVPYF. Written as DNA, the CDR3 is TGTGCCTGGAGTGGTGTAGTACCGTACTTC.

V and J are TRBV28 and TRBJ1-1, with D possibly matching TRBD1 (5 bases). CDR1 is MDHEN, CDR2 SYDVKM, per germline. The CDR3 is 16 residues long. Trimming took 1 base from V and 3 from J, leaving 15 bases between them. CDR3 sequence: CASSLSSAGRDTEAFF. CDR3 DNA: TGTGCCAGCAGTTTATCCTCGGCAGGGAGGGACACTGAAGCTTTCTTT.

In this sample, this clonotype turned up a few times. The rearrangement uses TRBV7-2 and TRBJ2-7; TRBD2 matches 8 bases. Germline CDR1 SGHTA, CDR2 FQGNSA. With V trimmed by 1 base and J by 12 bases, 11 bases remained unmatched. The CDR3 sequence is 14 residues long. In nucleotides, the CDR3 is TGTGCCAGCAGCTTAGGTTGGAGCAGGGCGGGGGGGTACTTC. The encoded protein is CASSLGWSRAGGYF. Full variable domain (remainder filled in from reference TRBV7-2 and TRBJ2-7): GAGVSQSPSNKVTEKGKDVELRCDPISGHTALYWYRQSLGQGLEFLIYFQGNSAPDKSGLPSDRFSAERTGGSVSTLTIQRTQQEDSAVYLCASSLGWSRAGGYFGPGTRLTVT.

This chain links TRBV7-3 with TRBJ2-2, with 13 bases fitting TRBD2. This CDR3 spans 18 amino acids. J was trimmed by 5 bases and V by 3 bases; bases with no gene match: 9. CDR1 and CDR2 (germline): SGHTA, FQGTGA. CDR3 nucleotide sequence: TGTGCCAGCAGCTTCTCGACTAGCGGGAGGAGGAGGACCGGGGAGCTGTTTTTT. It is translated as CASSFSTSGRRRTGELFF.

The CDR3 sequence: CASSVRESPYEQYF. In DNA, the CDR3 is TGTGCCAGCAGCGTTCGGGAGTCCCCCTACGAGCAGTACTTC. The chain is built from TRBV9 and TRBJ2-7, with D maybe TRBD2 (6 bases). The CDR3 totals 14 residues. Germline V CDR1 and CDR2: SGDLS, YYNGEE. V lost 2 bases and J 2 bases, leaving 11 bases between the germline ends.

This clonotype was picked up many times. This chain joins TRBV5-1 and TRBJ2-7; D remains unclear. This CDR3 has 13 amino acids. V was trimmed by 1 base and J by 3 bases, leaving 8 bases between them. The germline V gene encodes CDR1 SGHRS and CDR2 YFSETQ. CDR3 loop: CASSLNRNYEQYF. In nucleotides, the CDR3 is TGCGCCAGCAGCTTGAACAGAAACTACGAGCAGTACTTC.

The chain carries TRBV9 and TRBJ2-1, with a weak D call TRBD1 (6 bases). The CDR3 totals 14 residues. Germline CDR1 SGDLS, CDR2 YYNGEE. Trimming pared 4 bases from V and 4 bases from J, leaving 12 bases between. The chain's CDR3 is CASSPSDRYNEQFF. The CDR3 DNA reads TGTGCCAGCAGCCCCAGTGACAGGTACAATGAGCAGTTCTTC.

V and J are TRBV18 and TRBJ2-5; TRBD2 matches 10 bases. With 0 bases clipped from V and 2 bases from J, the junction kept 6 bases outside the gene matches. Germline lookup yields CDR1 KGHSH and CDR2 LQKENI. This CDR3 has 17 residues. Here the CDR3 DNA reads TGTGCCAGCTCACCACCCCCGGGACTAGCGAGACAAGAGACCCAGTACTTC. Translated: CASSPPPGLARQETQYF. Variable domain in full (rest from reference TRBV18 and TRBJ2-5): NAGVMQNPRHLVRRRGQEARLRCSPMKGHSHVYWYRQLPEEGLKFMVYLQKENIIDESGMPKERFSAEFPKEGPSILRIQQVVRGDSAAYFCASSPPPGLARQETQYFGPGTRLLVL.

The chain links TRBV7-8 to TRBJ1-6; D ambiguous. V lost 0 bases to trimming and J lost 7 bases, with 10 bases between them. Germline values: CDR1 SGHVS, CDR2 FQNEAQ. The CDR3 spans 15 residues. CDR3 residues: CASSLAVGQNSPLHF. CDR3 DNA sequence: TGTGCCAGCAGCTTAGCCGTCGGGCAGAATTCACCCCTCCACTTT.

This chain links TRBV30 with TRBJ1-3; D not resolved. V was trimmed by 4 bases and J by 2 bases, leaving 6 bases between them. The CDR3 sequence is 12 residues long. CDR1 and CDR2 from the germline V gene are GTSNPN and SVGIG (reference sequence). CDR3 sequence reads: CAWTRAGNTIYF. The CDR3 nucleotides read TGTGCCTGGACGAGGGCTGGAAACACCATATATTTT.